The present TCR beta chain was sequenced within a study of PD-1 blockade in classical Hodgkin lymphoma. Study results and limitations: Some patients began nivolumab under 1 year after ASCT. These patients were excluded from later analyses. Complete responders showed a baseline diversity that resembled the diversity of newly diagnosed patients.

Clones were sequenced by immunoSEQ multiplex PCR, and TCRdb holds only the in-frame ones, with some missing. The sample has 50,000 to 75,000 clones, more than 75% seen once. Remarks on this clone: Its antigen remains unknown.

All the patients suffered relapse after autologous stem cell transplantation, and brentuximab vedotin exposure differed. V lost 2 bases and J lost 2; bases outside the gene matches: 9. Germline values: CDR1 SEHNR, CDR2 FQNEAQ (reference sequence). The CDR3 is 16 amino acids. Sequencing used peripheral blood mononuclear cells (PBMCs), obtained before the second cycle of nivolumab. The TCR originated in a human donor with classical Hodgkin lymphoma. The chain has TRBV7-9 and TRBJ2-7, with 7 positions matching TRBD1. In DNA form, the CDR3 reads TGTGCCAGCAGCTTAAGCCGGGACAGCCTCACCTACGAGCAGTACTTC. The encoded protein is CASSLSRDSLTYEQYF. The whole variable domain, filled in from reference TRBV7-9 and TRBJ2-7, reads DTGVSQNPRHKITKRGQNVTFRCDPISEHNRLYWYRQTLGQGPEFLTYFQNEAQLEKSRLLSDRFSAERPKGSFSTLEIQRTEQGDSAMYLCASSLSRDSLTYEQYFGPGTRLTVT.